These 9 T cell receptor beta chains came from one sample sequenced in a study of blood T cells in healthy people across ages. Primers used in a second PCR of about 6 to 11 cycles were a sample-barcoded 5' primer and a J-beta primer mix. TCRdb used MiXCR to reprocess the 5' RACE reads, holding one entry per CDR3 protein. This sample carries roughly 680,000 distinct CDR3 sequences, 45% to 50% of them seen once, and the ten largest clones take roughly a third. Sample: blood. The origin of the receptors is a woman aged 60-75 years in good health.

The chain carries TRBV28 and TRBJ2-2, with D maybe TRBD1 (5 bases). Trimming took 5 bases from V and 2 from J, leaving 12 bases between them. Germline CDR1 reads MDHEN; CDR2 reads SYDVKM. The CDR3 sequence is 15 residues long. The CDR3 region has the DNA TGTGCCAGCAGTGCCCGGACATTTAACACCGGGGAGCTGTTTTTT. It is translated as CASSARTFNTGELFF.

The chain couples TRBV29-1 to TRBJ2-1; TRBD2 is a possible D gene (6 bases). The length of the CDR3 is 14 residues. CDR1 and CDR2 (germline): SQVTM, ANQGSEA. V was clipped by 7 bases and J by 7 bases, with 20 bases between them. CDR3 DNA: TGCAGCGCAGTCCGCGGGAATAGGGCGAATGAGCAGTTCTTC. Its translation: CSAVRGNRANEQFF.

This rearrangement joins TRBV5-1 to TRBJ1-4, with no clear D. The V gene lost 4 bases and the J gene lost 2 bases, with 12 bases spanning the gap. CDR3 length equals 15 residues. Per the germline V gene, CDR1 is SGHRS and CDR2 is YFSETQ. CDR3 protein: CASSPPGRTNEKLFF. The CDR3, as DNA: TGCGCCAGCAGCCCTCCTGGACGGACTAATGAAAAACTGTTTTTT.

The chain carries TRBV28 and TRBJ1-2; weak D call: TRBD1 (5 bases). Trimming took off 8 bases at V and 4 bases at J, with 17 bases between the two ends. This CDR3 contains 14 residues. Germline V gives CDR1 MDHEN, CDR2 SYDVKM. The CDR3 sequence: CASYAGNNVYGYTF. DNA of the CDR3: TGTGCCAGCTACGCAGGGAATAACGTCTATGGCTACACCTTC.

The chain links TRBV20-1 to TRBJ1-5; TRBD1 matches at 9 bases. CDR3 size: 16 residues. The germline CDR1 and CDR2 sequences are DFQATT and SNEGSKA (reference sequence). The ends lost 6 bases at V and 4 bases at J; junction bases unmatched: 13. The CDR3 region is CSATIGTGSSNQPQHF. CDR3 DNA: TGCAGTGCCACCATTGGGACAGGGTCTTCAAATCAGCCCCAGCATTTT.

This clonotype was counted only a few times. The rearrangement links TRBV7-9 to TRBJ2-7; TRBD2 might be the D (5 bases). The CDR3 contains 13 residues. Germline CDR1 and CDR2: SEHNR and FQNEAQ (reference sequence). The V end was cut by 8 bases, the J end by 0 bases, with 11 bases between. The CDR3 nucleotides are TGTGCCAGCGGCGTGGGAGACTCCTACGAGCAGTACTTC. Its protein product is CASGVGDSYEQYF.

This clonotype was counted once. The chain uses TRBV2 and TRBJ2-7; 7 bases agree with TRBD1. V dropped 2 bases and J dropped 0; count of bases not matched to a gene: 4. Germline V gene sequence: CDR1 SNHLY, CDR2 FYNNEI. The CDR3 totals 15 residues. The CDR3 nucleotides read TGTGCCAGCAGTGAATTAGGGACAGCCTCCTACGAGCAGTACTTC. It encodes CASSELGTASYEQYF.

This clonotype was seen a handful of times. The rearrangement joins TRBV4-3 to TRBJ2-4, with D tentatively TRBD1 (6 bases). The DNA end favors TRBJ2-7, so the J call may be wrong. This CDR3 region has 15 residues. The germline gives CDR1 LGHNA, CDR2 YSLEER. The CDR3 DNA follows: TGCGCCAGCAGCCAAGATGCCAGGGGCGGTCCCGAGCAGTACTTC. This sequence encodes CASSQDARGGPEQYF.

Of note for this clonotype: At one end the junction does not follow the germline gene, possibly because of a read error. The V and J genes are TRBV19 and TRBJ2-1; 9 nucleotides line up with TRBD2. CDR3 length: 15 residues. Germline loops: CDR1 LNHDA, CDR2 SQIVND (reference sequence). CDR3 in amino acids: CACSIAGGAYNEQFF. The CDR3 coding sequence is TGTGCCTGTAGTATCGCGGGAGGGGCCTACAATGAGCAGTTCTTC.